This entry features one T cell receptor (beta chain) sequence. The source of the sample is a study of blood T cell repertoires in COVID-19. V was clipped by 0 bases and J by 1 base, with 14 bases between them. Germline CDR1 reads SGDLS; CDR2 reads YYNGEE. The length of the CDR3 is 17 residues. Original handling: From reference gene primer amplification, estimates of nucleated cell counts were derived. The table came from immunoSEQ multiplex PCR; TCRdb's copy has only in-frame clones and leaves some out. That table gives V, J and clone size, and the DNA gave D and trimming. The sample lists some 380,000 clones; approximately 85% were seen once. Each participant's cohort was designated according to participant-reported clinical history.

The source material was PBMCs or T cells enriched from blood (not recorded which). The receptor comes from a woman aged 40 to 49 with acute COVID-19. J is TRBJ1-3 and V is TRBV9; D not resolved. The CDR3 here is CASSVASEGWSGNTIYF. Written as DNA, the CDR3 is TGTGCCAGCAGCGTAGCTTCGGAGGGTTGGTCTGGAAACACCATATATTTT. Complete variable domain (other parts from reference TRBV9 and TRBJ1-3): DSGVTQTPKHLITATGQRVTLRCSPRSGDLSVYWYQQSLDQGLQFLIQYYNGEERAKGNILERFSAQQFPDLHSELNLSSLELGDSALYFCASSVASEGWSGNTIYFGEGSWLTVV.